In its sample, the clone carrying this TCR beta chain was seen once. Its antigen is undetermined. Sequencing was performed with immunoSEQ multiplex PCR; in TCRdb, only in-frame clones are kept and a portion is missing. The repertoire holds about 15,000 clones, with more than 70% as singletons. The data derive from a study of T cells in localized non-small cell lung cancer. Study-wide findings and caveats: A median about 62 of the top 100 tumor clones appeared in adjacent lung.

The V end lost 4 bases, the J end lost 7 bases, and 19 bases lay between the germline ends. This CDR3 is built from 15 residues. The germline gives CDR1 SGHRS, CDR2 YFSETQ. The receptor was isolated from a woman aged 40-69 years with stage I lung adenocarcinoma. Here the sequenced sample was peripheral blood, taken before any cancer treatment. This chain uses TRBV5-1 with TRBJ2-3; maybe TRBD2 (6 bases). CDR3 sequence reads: CASSVHREFSYTQYF. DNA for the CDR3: TGCGCCAGCAGCGTACACCGGGAGTTTTCATATACGCAGTATTTT.